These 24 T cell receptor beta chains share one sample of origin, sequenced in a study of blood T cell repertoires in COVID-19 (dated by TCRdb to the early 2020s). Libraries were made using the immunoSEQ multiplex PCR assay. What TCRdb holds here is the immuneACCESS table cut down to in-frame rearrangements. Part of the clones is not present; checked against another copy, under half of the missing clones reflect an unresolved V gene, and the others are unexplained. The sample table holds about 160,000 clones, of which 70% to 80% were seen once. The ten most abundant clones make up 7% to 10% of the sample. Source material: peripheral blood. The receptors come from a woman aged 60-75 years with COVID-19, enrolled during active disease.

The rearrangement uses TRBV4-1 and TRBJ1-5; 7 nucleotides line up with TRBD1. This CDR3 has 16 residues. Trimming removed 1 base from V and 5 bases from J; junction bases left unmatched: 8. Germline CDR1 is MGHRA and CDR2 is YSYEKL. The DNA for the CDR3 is TGCGCCAGCAGCCAAGCACCAGGGGGATCCTATCAGCCCCAGCATTTT. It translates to CASSQAPGGSYQPQHF.

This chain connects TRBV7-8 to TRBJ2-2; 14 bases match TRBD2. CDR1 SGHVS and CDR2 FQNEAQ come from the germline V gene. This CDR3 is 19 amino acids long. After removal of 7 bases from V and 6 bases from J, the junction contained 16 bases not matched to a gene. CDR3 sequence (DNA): TGTGCCAGCACCCGCTATGAGACTAGCGGGGGGGCCGAGGCCGGGGAGCTGTTTTTT. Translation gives CASTRYETSGGAEAGELFF. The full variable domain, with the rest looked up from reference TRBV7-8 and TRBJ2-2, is GAGVSQSPRYKVAKRGQDVALRCDPISGHVSLFWYQQALGQGPEFLTYFQNEAQLDKSGLPSDRFFAERPEGSVSTLKIQRTQQEDSAVYLCASTRYETSGGAEAGELFFGEGSRLTVL.

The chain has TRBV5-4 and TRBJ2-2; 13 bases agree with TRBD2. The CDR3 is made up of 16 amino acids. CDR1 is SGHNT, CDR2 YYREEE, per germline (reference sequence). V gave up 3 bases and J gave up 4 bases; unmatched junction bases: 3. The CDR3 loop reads CASSSGLAGVTGELFF. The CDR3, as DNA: TGTGCCAGCAGCTCAGGACTAGCGGGGGTCACCGGGGAGCTGTTTTTT.

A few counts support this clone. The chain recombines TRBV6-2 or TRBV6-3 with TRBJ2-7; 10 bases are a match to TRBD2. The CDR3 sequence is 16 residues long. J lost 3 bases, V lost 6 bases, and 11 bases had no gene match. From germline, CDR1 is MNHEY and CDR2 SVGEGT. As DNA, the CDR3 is TGTGCCAGCAGCCCAAAAGGAGCGGGAGGGGGCTACGAGCAGTACTTC. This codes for CASSPKGAGGGYEQYF.

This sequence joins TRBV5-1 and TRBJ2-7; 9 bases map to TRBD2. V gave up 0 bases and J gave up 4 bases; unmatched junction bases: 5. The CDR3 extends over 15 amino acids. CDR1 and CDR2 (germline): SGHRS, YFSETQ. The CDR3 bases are TGCGCCAGCAGCTTGGGAGGTAGCGGGGGTTACGAGCAGTACTTC. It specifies CASSLGGSGGYEQYF.

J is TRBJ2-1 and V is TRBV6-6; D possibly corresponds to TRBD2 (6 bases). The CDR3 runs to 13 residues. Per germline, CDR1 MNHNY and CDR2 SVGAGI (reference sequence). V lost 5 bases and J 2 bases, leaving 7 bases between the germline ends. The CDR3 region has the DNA TGTGCCAGCAGTGGGGGGACCTACAATGAGCAGTTCTTC. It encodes CASSGGTYNEQFF.

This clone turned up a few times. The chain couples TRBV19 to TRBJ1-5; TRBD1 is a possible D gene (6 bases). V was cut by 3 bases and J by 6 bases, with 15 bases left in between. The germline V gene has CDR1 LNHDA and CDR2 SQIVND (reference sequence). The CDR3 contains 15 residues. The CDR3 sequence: CASSITGFAIQPQHF. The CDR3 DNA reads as TGTGCCAGTAGTATCACAGGGTTTGCCATTCAGCCCCAGCATTTT.

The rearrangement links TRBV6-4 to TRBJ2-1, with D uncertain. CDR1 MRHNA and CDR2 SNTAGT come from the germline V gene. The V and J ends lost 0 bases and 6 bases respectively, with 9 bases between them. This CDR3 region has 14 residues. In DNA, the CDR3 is TGTGCCAGCAGTGACTCACGCAGAGGCAATGAGCAGTTCTTC. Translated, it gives CASSDSRRGNEQFF.

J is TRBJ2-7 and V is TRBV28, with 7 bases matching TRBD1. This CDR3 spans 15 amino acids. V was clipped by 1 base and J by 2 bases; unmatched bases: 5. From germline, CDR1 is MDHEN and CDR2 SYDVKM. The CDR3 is CASSLSGTETYEQYV. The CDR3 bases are TGTGCCAGCAGTTTATCGGGGACAGAAACCTACGAGCAGTACGTC.

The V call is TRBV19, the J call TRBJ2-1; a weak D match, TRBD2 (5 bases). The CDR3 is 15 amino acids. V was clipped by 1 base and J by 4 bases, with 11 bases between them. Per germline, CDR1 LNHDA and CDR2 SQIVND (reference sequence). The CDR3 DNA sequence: TGTGCCAGTAGTATAGGAGGCCCGGGGTACAATGAGCAGTTCTTC. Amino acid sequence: CASSIGGPGYNEQFF. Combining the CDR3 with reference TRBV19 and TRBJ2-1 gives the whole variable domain DGGITQSPKYLFRKEGQNVTLSCEQNLNHDAMYWYRQDPGQGLRLIYYSQIVNDFQKGDIAEGYSVSREKKESFPLTVTSAQKNPTAFYLCASSIGGPGYNEQFFGPGTRLTVL.

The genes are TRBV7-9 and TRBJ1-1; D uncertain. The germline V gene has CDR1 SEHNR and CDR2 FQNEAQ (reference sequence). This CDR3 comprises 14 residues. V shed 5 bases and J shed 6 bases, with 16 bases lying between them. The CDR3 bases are TGTGCCAGCAGCCGGGATATAGTTACGGCTGAAGCTTTCTTT. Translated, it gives CASSRDIVTAEAFF.

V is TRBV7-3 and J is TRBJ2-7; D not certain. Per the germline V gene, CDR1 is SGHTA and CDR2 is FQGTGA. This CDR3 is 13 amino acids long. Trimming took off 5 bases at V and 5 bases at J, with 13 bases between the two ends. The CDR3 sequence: CASSPPNRDEQYF. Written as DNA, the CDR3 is TGTGCCAGCAGCCCGCCCAACAGAGACGAGCAGTACTTC. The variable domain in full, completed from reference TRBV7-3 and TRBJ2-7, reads GAGVSQTPSNKVTEKGKYVELRCDPISGHTALYWYRQSLGQGPEFLIYFQGTGAADDSGLPNDRFFAVRPEGSVSTLKIQRTERGDSAVYLCASSPPNRDEQYFGPGTRLTVT.

The CDR3 coding sequence is TGCGCCAGCAGCTTGGCCGTAGCGGGAGAATTGACAGATACGCAGTATTTT. This translates into CASSLAVAGELTDTQYF. The chain couples TRBV5-1 to TRBJ2-3, with 9 bases aligning to TRBD2. Germline CDR1 is SGHRS and CDR2 is YFSETQ. After removal of 0 bases from V and 3 bases from J, the junction contained 8 bases not matched to a gene. This CDR3 is 17 amino acids long. The full variable domain, its missing parts supplied by reference TRBV5-1 and TRBJ2-3, is KAGVTQTPRYLIKTRGQQVTLSCSPISGHRSVSWYQQTPGQGLQFLFEYFSETQRNKGNFPGRFSGRQFSNSRSEMNVSTLELGDSALYLCASSLAVAGELTDTQYFGPGTRLTVL.

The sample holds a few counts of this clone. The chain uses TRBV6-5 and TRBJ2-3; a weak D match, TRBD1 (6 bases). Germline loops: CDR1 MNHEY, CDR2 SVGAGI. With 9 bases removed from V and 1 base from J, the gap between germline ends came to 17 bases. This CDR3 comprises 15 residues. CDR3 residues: CASTTGPSRTDTQYF. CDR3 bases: TGTGCCAGTACGACAGGCCCCTCTCGCACAGATACGCAGTATTTT.

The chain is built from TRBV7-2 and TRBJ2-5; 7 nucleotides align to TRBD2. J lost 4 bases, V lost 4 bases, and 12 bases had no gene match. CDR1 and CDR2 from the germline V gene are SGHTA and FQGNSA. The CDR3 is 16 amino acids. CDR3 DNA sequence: TGTGCCAGCAGCTCCCTCGGGGGGAGGAGGGCAGAGACCCAGTACTTC. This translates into CASSSLGGRRAETQYF.

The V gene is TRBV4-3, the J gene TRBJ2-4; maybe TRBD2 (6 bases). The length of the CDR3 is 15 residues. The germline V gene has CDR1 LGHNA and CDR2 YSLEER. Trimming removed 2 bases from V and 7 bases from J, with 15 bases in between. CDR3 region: CASSQTFSAGNIQYF. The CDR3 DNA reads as TGCGCCAGCAGCCAAACCTTTAGTGCGGGGAACATTCAGTACTTC.

CDR3 amino acids: CASSKDTHATSTDTQYF. The CDR3 DNA reads as TGTGCCAGCAGCAAAGATACGCACGCTACCAGCACAGATACGCAGTATTTT. The genes are TRBV21-1 and TRBJ2-3; TRBD2 is the table's D call, not checked against the DNA. TRBV21-1 is listed as a pseudogene. The CDR3 is 17 amino acids.

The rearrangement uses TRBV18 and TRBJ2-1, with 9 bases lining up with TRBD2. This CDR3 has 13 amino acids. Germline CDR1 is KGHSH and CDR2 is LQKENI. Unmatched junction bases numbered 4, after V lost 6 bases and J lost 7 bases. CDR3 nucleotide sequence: TGTGCCAGCTCGTACACTAGCGGGAATGAGCAGTTCTTC. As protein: CASSYTSGNEQFF.

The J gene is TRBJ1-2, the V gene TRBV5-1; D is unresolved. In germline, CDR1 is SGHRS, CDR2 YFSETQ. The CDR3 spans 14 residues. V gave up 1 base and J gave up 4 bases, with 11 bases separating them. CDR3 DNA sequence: TGCGCCAGCAGCTTGATCGGGTCCACCTATGGCTACACCTTC. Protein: CASSLIGSTYGYTF.

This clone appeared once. CDR3 loop: CSGSSGLRRETQYF. The CDR3 DNA is TGCAGCGGATCTAGCGGCCTCAGGAGGGAGACCCAGTACTTC. V gene TRBV29-1 combines with J gene TRBJ2-5; 7 nucleotides match TRBD2. CDR3 size: 14 residues. The germline CDR1 and CDR2 sequences are SQVTM and ANQGSEA. The trim removed 7 bases at V and 5 bases at J, leaving 13 bases unmatched.

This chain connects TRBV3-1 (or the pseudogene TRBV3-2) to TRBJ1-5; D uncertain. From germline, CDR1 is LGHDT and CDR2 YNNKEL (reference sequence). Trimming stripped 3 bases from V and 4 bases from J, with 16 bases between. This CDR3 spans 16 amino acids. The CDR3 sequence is CASSQGSGSRNQPQHF. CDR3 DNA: TGTGCCAGCAGCCAGGGGTCGGGGAGTAGGAATCAGCCCCAGCATTTT.

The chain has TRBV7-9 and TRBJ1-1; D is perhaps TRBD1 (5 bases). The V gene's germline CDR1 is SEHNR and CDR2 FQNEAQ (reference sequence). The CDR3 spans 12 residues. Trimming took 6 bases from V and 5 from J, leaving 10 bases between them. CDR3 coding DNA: TGTGCCAGCAGGCCAGGGCTGACTGAAGCTTTCTTT. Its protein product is CASRPGLTEAFF. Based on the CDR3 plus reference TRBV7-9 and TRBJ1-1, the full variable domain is DTGVSQNPRHKITKRGQNVTFRCDPISEHNRLYWYRQTLGQGPEFLTYFQNEAQLEKSRLLSDRFSAERPKGSFSTLEIQRTEQGDSAMYLCASRPGLTEAFFGQGTRLTVV.

The CDR3 loop reads CASSYTTPGRTDTQYF. The CDR3 DNA reads TGTGCCAGCAGCTACACTACACCCGGGAGAACAGATACGCAGTATTTT. V is TRBV6-6 and J is TRBJ2-3, with TRBD2 as a possible D gene (6 bases). The V end lost 6 bases, the J end lost 3 bases, and 19 bases lay between the germline ends. Per germline, CDR1 MNHNY and CDR2 SVGAGI (reference sequence). There are 16 residues in the CDR3.

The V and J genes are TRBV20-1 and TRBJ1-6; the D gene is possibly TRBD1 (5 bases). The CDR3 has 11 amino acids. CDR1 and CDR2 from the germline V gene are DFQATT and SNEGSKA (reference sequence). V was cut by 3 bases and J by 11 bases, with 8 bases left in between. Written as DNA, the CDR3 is TGCAGTGCTAGGTGGGGCCCACCCCTCCACTTT. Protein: CSARWGPPLHF.